The clone carrying this TCR beta chain was recorded at least ten times. Its cognate antigen is unknown. The data originate from a study of T cells after yellow fever vaccination. Per germline, CDR1 SGHAT and CDR2 FQDESV (reference sequence). V gave up 6 bases and J gave up 8 bases, with 19 bases separating them. This CDR3 comprises 15 residues. TCRdb itself ran the 5' RACE reads through MiXCR, one entry per CDR3 protein. The profile shows some 320,000 distinct CDR3 sequences, about 10% of them singletons. Findings and limits, study-wide: Post-booster samples contained most primary-vaccination clones (approximately 96% CD4, about 90% CD8).

The TCR was taken from a man aged 18 to 30 who received the YFV17D yellow fever vaccine. The specimen was CD4+ T cells sorted from PBMCs, collected 45 days after the yellow fever booster vaccination. The chain carries TRBV11-1 and TRBJ1-4; D is ambiguous. CDR3 DNA sequence: TGTGCCAGCAGTGCCACTTCGACCGGAGGGGAAAAACTGTTTTTT. Amino acids: CASSATSTGGEKLFF.